This TCR beta chain is from a study of CD8 T cells in ankylosing spondylitis. Quantitative 5'-RACE with molecular barcodes was used to make the TCR beta libraries. TCRdb ran MiXCR on the 5' RACE reads and lists one entry per CDR3 protein. The sample consists of around 480,000 distinct CDR3 sequences, 15% to 20% of them appearing once. As for this clonotype: What it binds is not known.

The study's findings and limits: Ankylosing spondylitis blood appeared to carry a characteristic TCR beta motif of roughly 8 highly homologous variants.

The CDR3 contains 14 residues. Trimming cost V 5 bases and J 0 bases, with 7 bases left between them. Looked up from germline, CDR1 is SEHNR and CDR2 is FQNEAQ (reference sequence). The gene calls are TRBV7-9 and TRBJ2-2; unclear D gene. Material for sequencing was blood, either unsorted or a sorted T cell fraction (not recorded which). The clonotype comes from a male donor with ankylosing spondylitis. The CDR3 is CASSPGPNTGELFF. Written as DNA, the CDR3 is TGTGCCAGCAGCCCGGGCCCGAACACCGGGGAGCTGTTTTTT.